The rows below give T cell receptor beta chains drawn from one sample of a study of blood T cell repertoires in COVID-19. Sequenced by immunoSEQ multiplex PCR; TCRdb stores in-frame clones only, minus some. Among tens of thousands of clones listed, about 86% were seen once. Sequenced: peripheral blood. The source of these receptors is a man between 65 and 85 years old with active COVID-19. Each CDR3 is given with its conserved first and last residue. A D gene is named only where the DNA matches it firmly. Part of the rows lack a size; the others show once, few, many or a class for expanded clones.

CDR3: CASSLRTGGLADEKLFF; DNA: TGTGCCAGCTCACTCCGGACAGGGGGCCTCGCGGATGAAAAACTGTTTTTT; V: TRBV18; J: TRBJ1-4; size: NA; D: TRBD1
CDR3: CAKGGTGGWQETQYF; DNA: TGTGCCAAGGGTGGGACAGGGGGCTGGCAAGAGACCCAGTACTTC; V: TRBV7-2; J: TRBJ2-5; size: NA; D: TRBD1
CDR3: CASSQERLRGQGPYNSPLHF; DNA: TGTGCCAGCAGCCAAGAGAGGTTGAGGGGGCAGGGCCCCTATAATTCACCCCTCCACTTT; V: TRBV3-1/TRBV3-2; J: TRBJ1-6; size: NA; D: TRBD1
CDR3: CASSLVGDYEQYF; DNA: TGTGCCAGCAGCTTGGTGGGCGATTACGAGCAGTACTTC; V: TRBV7-9; J: TRBJ2-7; size: NA; D: NA
CDR3: CASSPGTGGSNQETQYF; DNA: TGTGCCAGCTCACCAGGGACAGGGGGTTCCAACCAAGAGACCCAGTACTTC; V: TRBV18; J: TRBJ2-5; size: once; D: TRBD1
CDR3: CASSEGQGEGEQYF; DNA: TGCGCCAGCAGCGAGGGACAGGGGGAAGGCGAGCAGTACTTC; V: TRBV5-1; J: TRBJ2-7; size: NA; D: TRBD1
CDR3: CASSPTGTGGRGYTF; DNA: TGTGCCAGCAGCCCAACCGGGACAGGGGGCCGGGGCTACACCTTC; V: TRBV6-4; J: TRBJ1-2; size: NA; D: TRBD1
CDR3: CASSPTGGSDEQYF; DNA: TGTGCCAGCAGCCCGACAGGGGGATCCGACGAGCAGTACTTC; V: TRBV27; J: TRBJ2-7; size: NA; D: TRBD1
CDR3: CASSVGAGDGQPQHF; DNA: TGTGCCAGCAGCGTAGGGGCCGGGGATGGTCAGCCCCAGCATTTT; V: TRBV9; J: TRBJ1-5; size: few; D: NA
CDR3: CASSLSAGPGEKLFF; DNA: TGTGCCAGCAGCTTGTCCGCAGGCCCTGGAGAAAAACTGTTTTTT; V: TRBV5-4; J: TRBJ1-4; size: NA; D: NA
CDR3: CASSPGSRQPQHF; DNA: TGTGCCAGCAGCCCAGGGTCCCGACAGCCCCAGCATTTT; V: TRBV6-5; J: TRBJ1-5; size: few; D: NA
CDR3: CASSPQATNEKLFF; DNA: TGTGCCAGCAGCCCTCAGGCAACTAATGAAAAACTGTTTTTT; V: TRBV9; J: TRBJ1-4; size: NA; D: NA
CDR3: CASSRESGQPQHF; DNA: TGTGCCAGCAGCCGGGAAAGCGGTCAGCCCCAGCATTTT; V: TRBV7-3; J: TRBJ1-5; size: few; D: NA
CDR3: CASSRGGNTEAFF; DNA: TGTGCCAGCAGCCGGGGAGGTAACACTGAAGCTTTCTTT; V: TRBV12-3/TRBV12-4; J: TRBJ1-1; size: NA; D: NA
CDR3: CASKRAGGLETQYF; DNA: TGTGCCAGCAAGAGAGCGGGGGGTTTAGAGACCCAGTACTTC; V: TRBV7-2; J: TRBJ2-5; size: once; D: TRBD2
CDR3: CASSSRQGSSYNSPLHF; DNA: TGTGCCAGCAGTTCTCGACAGGGGAGCTCCTATAATTCACCCCTCCACTTT; V: TRBV27; J: TRBJ1-6; size: NA; D: TRBD1
CDR3: CSATGTQITDTQYF; DNA: TGCAGCGCCACCGGGACACAAATCACAGATACGCAGTATTTT; V: TRBV29-1; J: TRBJ2-3; size: once; D: NA
CDR3: CASGSPLAGQEKDTIYF; DNA: TGTGCTAGTGGTTCCCCCTTGGCCGGACAGGAGAAGGACACCATATATTTT; V: TRBV12-5; J: TRBJ1-3; size: few; D: TRBD1
CDR3: CASSMGDRVHEQYF; DNA: TGTGCCAGTAGTATGGGAGACAGGGTCCACGAGCAGTACTTC; V: TRBV19; J: TRBJ2-7; size: NA; D: TRBD1
CDR3: CASSQDRQGVETQYF; DNA: TGCGCCAGCAGCCAAGATCGACAGGGGGTAGAGACCCAGTACTTC; V: TRBV4-3; J: TRBJ2-5; size: few; D: TRBD1
CDR3: CASSWGQGRGYTF; DNA: TGTGCCAGCAGTTGGGGACAGGGCCGTGGCTACACCTTC; V: TRBV6-2/TRBV6-3; J: TRBJ1-2; size: NA; D: TRBD1
CDR3: CASKVGGDTEAFF; DNA: TGTGCCAGCAAGGTGGGAGGGGATACTGAAGCTTTCTTT; V: TRBV2; J: TRBJ1-1; size: NA; D: NA
CDR3: CASSHTSGSTDTQYF; DNA: TGCGCCAGCAGCCACACTAGCGGGAGCACAGATACGCAGTATTTT; V: TRBV4-3; J: TRBJ2-3; size: NA; D: TRBD2
CDR3: CASSLWGRHNEQFF; DNA: TGTGCCAGCAGCTTATGGGGCAGACACAATGAGCAGTTCTTC; V: TRBV13; J: TRBJ2-1; size: NA; D: NA
CDR3: CASSPDTDSGNTIYF; DNA: TGCGCCAGCAGCCCGGACACAGACTCTGGAAACACCATATATTTT; V: TRBV5-1; J: TRBJ1-3; size: NA; D: NA
CDR3: CASYGLLSGNTIYF; DNA: TGTGCCTCCTACGGACTTCTCTCTGGAAACACCATATATTTT; V: TRBV19; J: TRBJ1-3; size: NA; D: NA
CDR3: CASSLARGGQPEAFF; DNA: TGTGCCAGCAGCTTAGCGCGGGGGGGTCAGCCTGAAGCTTTCTTT; V: TRBV7-9; J: TRBJ1-1; size: NA; D: NA
CDR3: CASSQSTLTPLRGPEYGYTF; DNA: TGCGCCAGCAGTCAATCAACCCTAACCCCCCTCAGGGGGCCTGAGTATGGCTACACCTTC; V: TRBV23-1; J: TRBJ1-2; size: NA; D: TRBD1
CDR3: CASSEETSGGHNEQFF; DNA: TGTGCCAGCAGTGAAGAGACTAGCGGGGGCCACAATGAGCAGTTCTTC; V: TRBV6-4; J: TRBJ2-1; size: NA; D: TRBD2
CDR3: CASSPLGANTEAFF; DNA: TGTGCCAGCTCACCCCTGGGGGCGAACACTGAAGCTTTCTTT; V: TRBV18; J: TRBJ1-1; size: few; D: NA
CDR3: CAWSRDSGSGNTIYF; DNA: TGTGCCTGGAGCCGGGACTCCGGCTCTGGAAACACCATATATTTT; V: TRBV30; J: TRBJ1-3; size: once; D: NA
CDR3: CASSPPQITGELFF; DNA: TGTGCCAGCAGCCCACCCCAGATCACCGGGGAGCTGTTTTTT; V: TRBV5-5; J: TRBJ2-2; size: NA; D: NA
CDR3: CASSVSSGQGGGNTIYF; DNA: TGCGCCAGCAGCGTCAGCTCGGGACAGGGGGGAGGAAACACCATATATTTT; V: TRBV5-1; J: TRBJ1-3; size: NA; D: TRBD1
CDR3: CASSYSPTGISYEQYF; DNA: TGTGCCAGCAGTTACTCCCCGACAGGGATCTCCTACGAGCAGTACTTC; V: TRBV6-2/TRBV6-3; J: TRBJ2-7; size: NA; D: TRBD1
CDR3: CASSQVIAGGNNEQFF; DNA: TGTGCCAGCAGCCAAGTAATCGCGGGGGGGAACAATGAGCAGTTCTTC; V: TRBV3-1/TRBV3-2; J: TRBJ2-1; size: NA; D: TRBD2
CDR3: CASSYSYSGRTDTQYF; DNA: TGTGCCAGCAGTTACAGCTATAGCGGACGCACAGATACGCAGTATTTT; V: TRBV6-2/TRBV6-3; J: TRBJ2-3; size: NA; D: NA
CDR3: CASRLAGGTYEQYF; DNA: TGCGCCAGCAGATTAGCGGGGGGGACCTACGAGCAGTACTTC; V: TRBV5-1; J: TRBJ2-7; size: few; D: TRBD2
CDR3: CASSQPTGVHYGYTF; DNA: TGTGCCAGCAGCCAACCGACAGGGGTGCACTATGGCTACACCTTC; V: TRBV7-2; J: TRBJ1-2; size: NA; D: TRBD1
CDR3: CASSPYQGSTEAFF; DNA: TGTGCCAGCAGCCCCTACCAGGGGAGCACTGAAGCTTTCTTT; V: TRBV11-2; J: TRBJ1-1; size: few; D: NA
CDR3: CASSVVPGKGYNEQFF; DNA: TGTGCCAGCAGCGTAGTACCGGGTAAGGGGTACAATGAGCAGTTCTTC; V: TRBV9; J: TRBJ2-1; size: NA; D: NA
CDR3: CASSLDRGREKLFF; DNA: TGTGCCAGCAGCTTAGACAGGGGTAGGGAAAAACTGTTTTTT; V: TRBV7-2; J: TRBJ1-4; size: NA; D: TRBD1
CDR3: CASSLKAGGFSTDTQYF; DNA: TGTGCCAGCAGCTTAAAAGCGGGGGGCTTCAGCACAGATACGCAGTATTTT; V: TRBV7-2; J: TRBJ2-3; size: NA; D: TRBD2
CDR3: CASSEGQGQRKRWNEKLFF; DNA: TGCGCCAGCAGTGAGGGTCAGGGCCAAAGGAAAAGATGGAATGAAAAACTGTTTTTT; V: TRBV10-1; J: TRBJ1-4; size: NA; D: NA
CDR3: CASSLWGGVDYGYTF; DNA: TGTGCCAGCAGTTTGTGGGGGGGCGTTGACTATGGCTACACCTTC; V: TRBV27; J: TRBJ1-2; size: NA; D: NA
CDR3: CATSGGDREKLFF; DNA: TGTGCCACCAGTGGAGGAGACAGGGAAAAACTGTTTTTT; V: TRBV24-1; J: TRBJ1-4; size: NA; D: NA
CDR3: CASSQLAGTIYEQFF; DNA: TGTGCCAGCAGCCAACTAGCGGGGACCATCTATGAGCAGTTCTTC; V: TRBV3-1/TRBV3-2; J: TRBJ2-1; size: NA; D: TRBD2
CDR3: CATGTSGVGQYF; DNA: TGTGCCACCGGGACTAGCGGGGTTGGGCAGTATTTT; V: TRBV2; J: TRBJ2-3; size: few; D: TRBD2
CDR3: CASGAGGLGTDTQYF; DNA: TGTGCTAGTGGGGCCGGGGGATTGGGCACAGATACGCAGTATTTT; V: TRBV12-5; J: TRBJ2-3; size: once; D: NA
CDR3: CASSQDLGYTF; DNA: TGTGCCAGCAGCCAAGATCTTGGCTACACCTTC; V: TRBV14; J: TRBJ1-2; size: NA; D: NA
CDR3: CASSPTSGGTDTQYF; DNA: TGTGCCAGCAGCCCAACTAGCGGGGGCACAGATACGCAGTATTTT; V: TRBV7-2; J: TRBJ2-3; size: NA; D: TRBD2
CDR3: CASSILNEQFF; DNA: TGTGCCAGTAGTATACTTAATGAGCAGTTCTTC; V: TRBV19; J: TRBJ2-1; size: NA; D: NA
CDR3: CASSKGQGVNQPQHF; DNA: TGTGCCAGCAGCAAAGGGCAGGGGGTCAATCAGCCCCAGCATTTT; V: TRBV21-1; J: TRBJ1-5; size: NA; D: NA